The 9 T cell receptor beta chains below were found in one sample sequenced in a study of CD8 T cells in acute hepatitis C reinfection. Sequenced by immunoSEQ multiplex PCR; TCRdb stores in-frame clones only, minus some. Among approximately 40,000 clones, 75% to 90% were seen once, and the ten largest hold 11%. Time point here: naive CD8 control sorted from an acute-time-point sample. The sequenced sample was naive CD8+ T cells from PBMCs. These receptors were collected from a woman aged 18-29 years who spontaneously cleared hepatitis C infection.

The rearrangement uses TRBV6-5 and TRBJ2-7, with D tentatively TRBD1 or TRBD2 (5 bases each). V gave up 0 bases and J gave up 1 base, with 10 bases separating them. Germline V gene data show CDR1 as MNHEY and CDR2 as SVGAGI. The CDR3 contains 15 residues. The CDR3 DNA follows: TGTGCCAGCAGTTACTCCGGGGACGGTTCCTACGAGCAGTACTTC. Protein product: CASSYSGDGSYEQYF.

CDR3 nucleotides: TGTGCCAGCAGCCAAGATAGTATCGTCTCGGGAGTCGAGCAGTTCTTC. Translation: CASSQDSIVSGVEQFF. The V call is TRBV4-2, the J call TRBJ2-1, with a possible D match to TRBD2 (6 bases). Deletions cut 0 bases from V and 10 bases from J, with 19 bases between. Per the germline V gene, CDR1 is LGHNA and CDR2 is YNFKEQ. The CDR3 contains 16 residues.

The chain links TRBV15 to TRBJ1-1; D gene uncertain. Looked up from germline, CDR1 is LNHNV and CDR2 is YYDKDF (reference sequence). The CDR3 totals 15 residues. V dropped 0 bases and J dropped 3 bases, with 11 bases sitting between them. CDR3 sequence reads: CATSREWGRDTEAFF. CDR3 nucleotide sequence: TGTGCCACCAGCAGAGAGTGGGGAAGGGACACTGAAGCTTTCTTT.

V and J are TRBV27 and TRBJ1-2; 7 bases map to TRBD1. There are 14 residues in the CDR3. After removal of 2 bases from V and 2 bases from J, the junction contained 2 bases not matched to a gene. The germline V gene encodes CDR1 MNHEY and CDR2 SMNVEV (reference sequence). The CDR3 DNA sequence: TGTGCCAGCAGTTTAACACAGGGGAACTATGGCTACACCTTC. This codes for CASSLTQGNYGYTF.

The rearrangement links TRBV13 to TRBJ2-5, with TRBD2 matching over 9 bases. Trimming at V came to 6 bases and at J to 5 bases, leaving 13 bases not matched to a gene. CDR3 length: 16 amino acids. CDR1 and CDR2 (germline): PRHDT, FYEKMQ (reference sequence). The CDR3 DNA reads as TGTGCCAGCAGGGTAGCGGGAGAGTATTACGGGGAGACCCAGTACTTC. This translates into CASRVAGEYYGETQYF.

This chain links TRBV7-8 with TRBJ2-7; 10 bases agree with TRBD1. V shed 0 bases and J 0 bases; nucleotides not matched to a gene: 11. The CDR3 is 19 residues long. CDR1 and CDR2 (germline): SGHVS, FQNEAQ. In DNA form, the CDR3 reads TGTGCCAGCAGCTTAGCCCTGGGACAGGGGCTCCGAAGCTCCTACGAGCAGTACTTC. Protein sequence: CASSLALGQGLRSSYEQYF.

The V call is TRBV4-1, the J call TRBJ2-1; 11 nucleotides align to TRBD2. CDR3 length: 15 amino acids. From germline, CDR1 is MGHRA and CDR2 YSYEKL. V gave up 1 base and J gave up 8 bases; unmatched junction bases: 4. CDR3 region: CASSQVLAGGYEQFF. The CDR3 coding sequence is TGCGCCAGCAGCCAAGTTCTAGCGGGAGGATATGAGCAGTTCTTC.

The V and J genes are TRBV29-1 and TRBJ1-1; D is possibly TRBD1 (5 bases). The V gene lost 6 bases and the J gene lost 1 base, with 12 bases spanning the gap. Germline V gene data show CDR1 as SQVTM and CDR2 as ANQGSEA. This CDR3 region has 13 residues. CDR3 coding DNA: TGCAGCGTGATTCTGAGGGGGAACACTGAAGCTTTCTTT. It translates to CSVILRGNTEAFF.

This clone was counted a few times. V and J are TRBV13 and TRBJ2-3; 8 bases line up with TRBD1. Germline V gene data show CDR1 as PRHDT and CDR2 as FYEKMQ (reference sequence). CDR3 size: 17 residues. V gave up 5 bases and J gave up 2 bases; unmatched junction bases: 12. The CDR3 is CASSPYGQGLYTDTQYF. The CDR3 bases are TGTGCCAGCAGCCCATATGGACAGGGACTCTACACAGATACGCAGTATTTT.